This is a list of T cell receptor beta chains from one sample in a study of T cells in localized non-small cell lung cancer. This table comes from immunoSEQ multiplex PCR, and its TCRdb copy is limited to in-frame clones, with some not included. Of over 850 clones listed, about a fifth were seen once; the top ten hold roughly a sixth. Sequencing was performed on normal lung tissue next to the tumor, taken before any cancer treatment. The source is a female donor older than 55 with stage II squamous cell lung carcinoma. Each CDR3 is given with its conserved first and last residue. D genes are given only for firm matches. Not every row has a clone size; where given, it reads once, few, many or a size class.

v_gene,abundance,d_gene,j_gene,CDR3aa,CDR3nt
TRBV12-5,few,-,TRBJ2-5,CASSLGRAETQYF,TGTGCCAGCTCCTTAGGACGGGCGGAGACCCAGTACTTC
TRBV2,few,TRBD2,TRBJ2-5,CASSVGSVSGGGETQYF,TGTGCCAGCAGCGTAGGTTCGGTTAGCGGGGGGGGCGAGACCCAGTACTTC
TRBV10-3,-,TRBD1,TRBJ1-5,CAISEDRGNQPQHF,TGTGCCATCAGTGAGGACAGGGGTAATCAGCCCCAGCATTTT
TRBV2,few,-,TRBJ2-7,CASSEGAYEQYF,TGTGCCAGCAGTGAAGGGGCCTACGAGCAGTACTTC
TRBV19,-,-,TRBJ1-5,CARQVSNQPQHF,TGTGCCAGACAGGTTAGCAATCAGCCCCAGCATTTT
TRBV6-8,-,-,TRBJ2-7,CASSSGTGYEQYF,TGTGCCAGCAGTTCCGGGACCGGCTACGAGCAGTACTTC
TRBV11-3,many,-,TRBJ1-6,CASSFNSYNSPLHF,TGTGCCAGCAGCTTTAACAGTTATAATTCACCCCTCCACTTT
TRBV11-3,-,-,TRBJ1-5,CASSPPGKPDTNQPQHF,TGTGCCAGCAGCCCCCCAGGGAAACCCGATACCAATCAGCCCCAGCATTTT
TRBV18,large,TRBD1,TRBJ1-4,CASSPGQGSEKLFF,TGTGCCAGCTCACCCGGACAGGGTAGTGAAAAACTGTTTTTT
TRBV29-1,-,-,TRBJ1-3,CSVGESSGNTIYF,TGCAGCGTTGGGGAGAGCTCTGGAAACACCATATATTTT
TRBV5-1,-,-,TRBJ1-4,CASSLGQPATNEKLFF,TGCGCCAGCAGCTTGGGGCAGCCTGCAACTAATGAAAAACTGTTTTTT
TRBV6-8,-,TRBD1,TRBJ1-4,CASRRDSEAWAGEKLFF,TGTGCCAGCAGACGGGACAGCGAAGCTTGGGCGGGTGAAAAACTGTTTTTT
TRBV11-3,hyperexpanded,-,TRBJ1-1,CASSPPNTESAEAFF,TGTGCCAGCAGCCCCCCAAACACGGAGAGCGCTGAAGCTTTCTTT
TRBV11-3,-,-,TRBJ1-5,CASSLMSHSNQPQHF,TGTGCCAGCAGTTTAATGTCTCATAGCAATCAGCCCCAGCATTTT
TRBV11-3,-,TRBD1,TRBJ1-1,CASSPARDSLSNTEAFF,TGTGCCAGCAGCCCAGCTCGGGACAGCTTAAGCAACACTGAAGCTTTCTTT
TRBV28,few,-,TRBJ1-4,CASSSLGTTNEKLFF,TGTGCCAGCAGTAGCTTGGGGACCACTAATGAAAAACTGTTTTTT
TRBV11-3,medium-sized,TRBD1,TRBJ1-5,CASSEGTGLWNQPQHF,TGTGCCAGCAGCGAAGGGACAGGGTTATGGAATCAGCCCCAGCATTTT
TRBV28,-,TRBD2,TRBJ2-5,CASSLTSGGLETQYF,TGTGCCAGCAGTTTAACTAGCGGGGGGTTGGAGACCCAGTACTTC
TRBV19,large,TRBD2,TRBJ2-1,CASSVSSGDNEQFF,TGTGCCAGTAGTGTTTCTAGCGGTGACAATGAGCAGTTCTTC
TRBV11-3,medium-sized,TRBD1,TRBJ2-7,CASSRATGGPYEQYF,TGTGCCAGCAGCCGAGCGACAGGGGGACCCTACGAGCAGTACTTC
TRBV7-1,medium-sized,TRBD1,TRBJ1-1,CASSLGSDREAFF,TGTGCCAGCAGCTTAGGGTCCGACAGGGAGGCTTTCTTT
TRBV18,-,-,TRBJ1-1,CASSPRQGQDTEAFF,TGTGCCAGCTCACCCCGACAAGGCCAAGACACTGAAGCTTTCTTT
TRBV19,-,-,TRBJ1-4,CASSMTGTSNEKLFF,TGTGCCAGTAGTATGACTGGCACCTCTAATGAAAAACTGTTTTTT
TRBV14,few,-,TRBJ1-4,CASSQGPGLPEKLFF,TGTGCCAGCAGCCAAGGCCCAGGGCTACCTGAAAAACTGTTTTTT
TRBV29-1,-,-,TRBJ2-1,CSVESRGGAGYNEQFF,TGCAGCGTTGAATCCCGAGGGGGGGCAGGGTACAATGAGCAGTTCTTC
TRBV11-3,medium-sized,-,TRBJ1-1,CASSLHSQNTEAFF,TGTGCCAGCAGCTTACACAGCCAGAACACTGAAGCTTTCTTT
TRBV11-3,few,TRBD1,TRBJ1-2,CASSPRQGWPYGYTF,TGTGCCAGCAGCCCACGACAGGGCTGGCCCTATGGCTACACCTTC
TRBV30,few,-,TRBJ1-1,CAWTTRGQPNTEAFF,TGTGCCTGGACGACGAGAGGACAGCCGAACACTGAAGCTTTCTTT
TRBV28,-,-,TRBJ2-1,CASSLQEWYNEQFF,TGTGCCAGCAGTTTACAGGAATGGTACAATGAGCAGTTCTTC
TRBV28,few,-,TRBJ1-6,CASSLRDTSGSPLHF,TGTGCCAGCAGTCTCCGGGACACCTCGGGATCACCCCTCCACTTT
TRBV11-3,-,TRBD2,TRBJ2-5,CASSSTGRLADRTQYF,TGTGCCAGCAGCTCCACAGGGAGACTAGCGGATAGGACCCAGTACTTC
TRBV7-2,-,-,TRBJ2-3,CASSRQEAASTDTQYF,TGTGCCAGCAGCCGCCAAGAAGCGGCGAGCACAGATACGCAGTATTTT
TRBV30,-,-,TRBJ2-3,CAWSVGGSTDTQYF,TGTGCCTGGAGTGTTGGCGGGAGCACAGATACGCAGTATTTT
TRBV10-2,-,-,TRBJ2-5,CASSGKGPFGPRYF,TGCGCCAGCAGCGGCAAGGGGCCCTTCGGGCCGCGGTACTTC
TRBV30,-,-,TRBJ1-3,CAWKKSGNTIYF,TGTGCCTGGAAGAAGTCTGGAAACACCATATATTTT
TRBV21-1,-,-,TRBJ2-1,CASSLSGGGNEQFF,TGTGCCAGCAGCCTTAGCGGGGGTGGGAATGAGCAGTTCTTC
TRBV6-8,-,-,TRBJ1-4,CASRGAGRNEKLFF,TGTGCCAGCAGAGGGGCAGGGAGGAATGAAAAACTGTTTTTT
TRBV25-1,large,-,TRBJ2-1,CASSESTDSNEQFF,TGTGCCAGCAGTGAATCTACGGATTCCAATGAGCAGTTCTTC
TRBV28,few,TRBD1,TRBJ1-1,CASSLETGVNEAFF,TGTGCCAGCAGTTTAGAGACAGGGGTTAATGAAGCTTTCTTT
TRBV5-1,-,TRBD2,TRBJ2-1,CASSFGTSGMYNEQFF,TGCGCCAGCAGCTTCGGGACTAGCGGGATGTACAATGAGCAGTTCTTC
TRBV6-8,medium-sized,-,TRBJ1-2,CASTTATTGTRGYGYTF,TGTGCCAGCACTACTGCAACCACAGGGACCCGGGGCTATGGCTACACCTTC
TRBV28,medium-sized,-,TRBJ1-2,CASTQGDYGYTF,TGTGCCAGCACCCAAGGAGACTATGGCTACACCTTC
TRBV28,few,-,TRBJ2-7,CASSLSLPGEGHEQYF,TGTGCCAGCAGTTTGTCGTTGCCGGGCGAAGGACACGAGCAGTACTTC
TRBV11-3,few,-,TRBJ2-5,CASSFLGQGEETQYF,TGTGCCAGCAGCTTCTTGGGGCAGGGCGAAGAGACCCAGTACTTC
TRBV28,once,TRBD1,TRBJ1-5,CASLRQGAEGNQPQHF,TGTGCCAGCCTCCGACAGGGGGCGGAGGGCAATCAGCCCCAGCATTTT
TRBV28,-,-,TRBJ2-2,CASSFLTPGELFF,TGTGCCAGCAGTTTTTTAACTCCCGGGGAGCTGTTTTTT
TRBV11-3,medium-sized,TRBD1,TRBJ2-5,CASSSRDRVETQYF,TGTGCCAGCAGTTCCAGGGACAGGGTGGAGACCCAGTACTTC
TRBV19,-,-,TRBJ1-5,CASSIGVLGSSNQPQHF,TGTGCCAGTAGTATAGGGGTCCTGGGGAGTAGCAATCAGCCCCAGCATTTT
TRBV11-3,medium-sized,TRBD2,TRBJ2-5,CASSPTSGGSQETQYF,TGTGCCAGCAGCCCGACTAGCGGGGGCAGCCAAGAGACCCAGTACTTC
TRBV11-3,many,TRBD1,TRBJ2-1,CASSLVRGTGSQYPPNEQFF,TGTGCCAGCAGCTTAGTCCGGGGGACAGGTAGTCAGTACCCCCCCAATGAGCAGTTCTTC
TRBV29-1,-,-,TRBJ1-5,CSVATDNQPQHF,TGCAGCGTTGCGACAGATAATCAGCCCCAGCATTTT
TRBV28,-,-,TRBJ2-7,CASRKQGVHEQYF,TGTGCCAGCAGAAAACAGGGTGTACACGAGCAGTACTTC
TRBV11-3,medium-sized,-,TRBJ2-1,CASSLGSHGANEQFF,TGTGCCAGCAGCTTAGGAAGCCACGGGGCCAATGAGCAGTTCTTC
TRBV11-3,-,-,TRBJ1-4,CASSFGGLVNEKLFF,TGTGCCAGCAGCTTTGGGGGGCTGGTTAATGAAAAACTGTTTTTT
TRBV30,few,TRBD1,TRBJ1-5,CAWSAERGLGPQHF,TGTGCCTGGAGTGCAGAGAGGGGGCTAGGACCCCAGCATTTT
TRBV5-1,-,TRBD2,TRBJ2-5,CASSLTSGVPGETQYF,TGCGCCAGCAGCTTGACTAGCGGCGTACCCGGGGAGACCCAGTACTTC
TRBV6-8,large,TRBD1,TRBJ2-1,CAITKTGVGEEQFF,TGTGCCATCACCAAGACAGGGGTGGGGGAAGAGCAGTTCTTC
TRBV28,medium-sized,TRBD1,TRBJ1-2,CASSVTPGTGYGYTF,TGTGCCAGCAGCGTAACCCCAGGGACAGGGTATGGCTACACCTTC
TRBV30,few,-,TRBJ2-7,CAWAGVYEQYF,TGTGCCTGGGCAGGGGTCTACGAGCAGTACTTC